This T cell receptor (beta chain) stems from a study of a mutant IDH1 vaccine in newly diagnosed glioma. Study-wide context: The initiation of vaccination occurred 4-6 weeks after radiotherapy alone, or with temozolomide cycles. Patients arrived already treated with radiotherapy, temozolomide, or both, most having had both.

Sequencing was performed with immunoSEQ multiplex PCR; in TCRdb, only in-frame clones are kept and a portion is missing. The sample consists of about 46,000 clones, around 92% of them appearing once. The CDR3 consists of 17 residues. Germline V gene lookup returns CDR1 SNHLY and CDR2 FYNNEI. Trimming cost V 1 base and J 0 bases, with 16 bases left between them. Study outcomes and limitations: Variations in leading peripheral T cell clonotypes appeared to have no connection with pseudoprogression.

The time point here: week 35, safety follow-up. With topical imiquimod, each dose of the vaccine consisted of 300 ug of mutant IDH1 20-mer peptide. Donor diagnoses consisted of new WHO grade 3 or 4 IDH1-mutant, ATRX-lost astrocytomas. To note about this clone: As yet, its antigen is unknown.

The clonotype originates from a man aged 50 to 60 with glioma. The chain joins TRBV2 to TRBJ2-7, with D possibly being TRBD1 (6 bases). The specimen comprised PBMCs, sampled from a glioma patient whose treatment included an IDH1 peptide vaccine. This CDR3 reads CASSEVRWTENSYEQYF. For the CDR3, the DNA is TGTGCCAGCAGTGAAGTTAGGTGGACAGAAAACTCCTACGAGCAGTACTTC.